This passage covers 2 T cell receptor beta chains from one sample sequenced in a study of blood T cell repertoires in COVID-19. Repertoires were generated with immunoSEQ multiplex PCR, while TCRdb's copy carries only in-frame clones and drops some. The profile shows approximately 97,000 clones, 90% of them singletons. Sequences were obtained from peripheral blood. These receptors originate from a man aged 60-69 years with acute or convalescent COVID-19.

The sample holds one count of this clone. CDR3 sequence: CASSTRSGGRTEAFF. The CDR3 DNA sequence: TGTGCCAGCAGCACAAGGTCTGGAGGGAGAACTGAAGCTTTCTTT. This chain uses TRBV7-9 with TRBJ1-1; D gene ambiguous. Germline CDR1 SEHNR, CDR2 FQNEAQ (reference sequence). The CDR3 covers 15 residues. The V end was cut by 5 bases, the J end by 5 bases, with 18 bases between.

About this clone itself: Other nucleotide sequences in the sample specify the same CDR3. This chain joins TRBV18 and TRBJ1-2; D may be TRBD1 (5 bases). In germline, CDR1 is KGHSH, CDR2 LQKENI. The V end lost 3 bases, the J end lost 2 bases, and 10 bases lay between the germline ends. The CDR3 has 14 residues. In nucleotides, the CDR3 is TGTGCCAGCTCACCTCAGGGCGAAAACTATGGCTACACCTTC. It specifies CASSPQGENYGYTF.